The 13 T cell receptor beta chains in this list originate from one sample, sequenced in a study of blood T cell repertoires in COVID-19. Generated by immunoSEQ multiplex PCR, the TCRdb table keeps only in-frame clones and is missing some. The sample has fewer than 700,000 clones; about 88% are singletons. What was sequenced was peripheral blood. The receptors were sampled from a woman between 50 and 59 years old with COVID-19, enrolled during active disease.

The chain uses TRBV5-1 and TRBJ1-1; TRBD1 agrees at 9 bases. The CDR3 runs to 14 residues. CDR1 is SGHRS, CDR2 YFSETQ, per germline. Germline trimming cut 1 base from V and 8 bases from J; bases unmatched to any gene: 6. CDR3 residues: CASSLTGGLAEAFF. The CDR3 region has the DNA TGCGCCAGCAGCTTGACAGGGGGCCTGGCGGAAGCTTTCTTT.

This sequence joins TRBV21-1 and TRBJ2-7; TRBD1, the table's D call, lacks a check against the DNA. TRBV21-1 has pseudogene status. This CDR3 is built from 14 residues. The CDR3 here is CASSIIRQNYEQYF. In DNA form, the CDR3 reads TGTGCCAGCAGCATAATACGACAGAACTACGAGCAGTACTTC.

J is TRBJ2-3 and V is TRBV5-4, with 9 positions matching TRBD2. There are 16 residues in the CDR3. Germline loops: CDR1 SGHNT, CDR2 YYREEE (reference sequence). Trimming cost V 1 base and J 7 bases; bases outside gene matches: 10. The CDR3 protein is CASSLMGGGAVHTQYF. The DNA for the CDR3 is TGTGCCAGCAGCTTGATGGGCGGGGGGGCCGTACATACGCAGTATTTT.

For this clone: The sample contains more than one DNA sequence encoding this CDR3. The rearrangement joins TRBV3-1 (or the pseudogene TRBV3-2) to TRBJ1-1, with D perhaps matching TRBD1 (5 bases). The V end lost 1 base, the J end lost 4 bases, and 7 bases lay between the germline ends. Germline assignment: CDR1 LGHDT and CDR2 YNNKEL (reference sequence). CDR3 size: 13 residues. CDR3 residues: CASSQAGGTEAFF. The CDR3 DNA is TGTGCCAGCAGCCAAGCGGGGGGCACTGAAGCTTTCTTT.

This chain uses TRBV9 with TRBJ1-1, with 10 bases matching TRBD1. The V and J ends lost 3 bases and 4 bases, in that order; junction bases with no gene match: 3. The CDR3 runs to 14 residues. Germline-derived CDR1 and CDR2 are SGDLS and YYNGEE. The DNA of the CDR3 is TGTGCCAGCAGCGGGGGACAGGGGATCACTGAAGCTTTCTTT. This codes for CASSGGQGITEAFF. Complete variable domain (other parts from reference TRBV9 and TRBJ1-1): DSGVTQTPKHLITATGQRVTLRCSPRSGDLSVYWYQQSLDQGLQFLIQYYNGEERAKGNILERFSAQQFPDLHSELNLSSLELGDSALYFCASSGGQGITEAFFGQGTRLTVV.

The chain recombines TRBV6-4 with TRBJ1-2; 7 nucleotides agree with TRBD1. This CDR3 is built from 12 residues. Looked up from germline, CDR1 is MRHNA and CDR2 is SNTAGT. V dropped 6 bases and J dropped 7; count of bases not matched to a gene: 5. In nucleotides, the CDR3 is TGTGCCAGCAGGAAAGACAGGGCTGGCTACACCTTC. It codes for CASRKDRAGYTF.

This clone was picked up one time. The genes are TRBV6-6 and TRBJ1-4; D is unclear. The CDR3 runs 14 residues. Trimming left V 6 bases short and J 7 bases short, with 15 bases between. Looked up from germline, CDR1 is MNHNY and CDR2 is SVGAGI (reference sequence). CDR3 in amino acids: CASSPIGGGEKLFF. In DNA, the CDR3 is TGTGCCAGCAGCCCAATCGGAGGAGGTGAAAAACTGTTTTTT.

The genes are TRBV5-1 and TRBJ2-1; TRBD2 agrees at 9 bases. This CDR3 region has 17 residues. V lost 0 bases and J lost 7; bases outside the gene matches: 11. The V gene's germline CDR1 is SGHRS and CDR2 YFSETQ. Written as DNA, the CDR3 is TGCGCCAGCAGCTTGGATCAAGCGGGGGGCCAAGGAAATGAGCAGTTCTTC. This encodes CASSLDQAGGQGNEQFF. Full variable domain (rest looked up from reference TRBV5-1 and TRBJ2-1): KAGVTQTPRYLIKTRGQQVTLSCSPISGHRSVSWYQQTPGQGLQFLFEYFSETQRNKGNFPGRFSGRQFSNSRSEMNVSTLELGDSALYLCASSLDQAGGQGNEQFFGPGTRLTVL.

V gene TRBV2 combines with J gene TRBJ1-1; 8 positions agree with TRBD1. This CDR3 is 14 amino acids long. Germline lookup yields CDR1 SNHLY and CDR2 FYNNEI. J lost 6 bases, V lost 2 bases, and 5 bases had no gene match. CDR3 DNA: TGTGCCAGCAGTGAACAGGGGGCTTACTCTGAAGCTTTCTTT. It yields the protein CASSEQGAYSEAFF.

The chain has TRBV11-2 and TRBJ1-5; 9 bases map to TRBD1. The V segment lost 3 bases and the J segment 6 bases; nucleotides outside the gene matches: 6. From germline, CDR1 is SGHAT and CDR2 FQNNGV. The CDR3 extends over 15 amino acids. The CDR3 sequence: CASSFSGQGSQPQHF. In nucleotides, the CDR3 is TGTGCCAGCAGCTTTTCTGGACAGGGGAGTCAGCCCCAGCATTTT. Using reference TRBV11-2 and TRBJ1-5 for the parts outside the CDR3, the full variable domain is EAGVAQSPRYKIIEKRQSVAFWCNPISGHATLYWYQQILGQGPKLLIQFQNNGVVDDSQLPKDRFSAERLKGVDSTLKIQPAKLEDSAVYLCASSFSGQGSQPQHFGDGTRLSIL.

For the CDR3, the DNA is TGTGCCAGCACTCGGGGACAGAGCTCCTACGAGCAGTACTTC. This encodes CASTRGQSSYEQYF. The rearrangement uses TRBV9 and TRBJ2-7, with 7 bases matching TRBD1. V shed 6 bases, J shed 0 bases, and the junction held 6 bases outside the gene matches. CDR3 size: 14 residues. Germline loops: CDR1 SGDLS, CDR2 YYNGEE.

The rearrangement joins TRBV11-3 to TRBJ2-1; D uncertain. The germline V gene has CDR1 SGHNT and CDR2 YENEEA. The CDR3 totals 13 residues. Trimming removed 0 bases at V and 11 bases at J, with 11 bases between. CDR3: CASSLDLNGQQFF. Written as DNA, the CDR3 is TGTGCCAGCAGCTTAGATCTAAATGGGCAGCAGTTCTTC.

This rearrangement joins TRBV25-1 to TRBJ1-2, with a weak D call TRBD1 (6 bases). Trimming took 2 bases from V and 7 from J, leaving 11 bases between them. The CDR3 is 13 residues long. The germline V gene has CDR1 MGHDK and CDR2 SYGVNS. This chain's CDR3 is CASSEGGRVGYTF. In DNA, the CDR3 is TGTGCCAGCAGTGAAGGGGGCCGGGTTGGCTACACCTTC.